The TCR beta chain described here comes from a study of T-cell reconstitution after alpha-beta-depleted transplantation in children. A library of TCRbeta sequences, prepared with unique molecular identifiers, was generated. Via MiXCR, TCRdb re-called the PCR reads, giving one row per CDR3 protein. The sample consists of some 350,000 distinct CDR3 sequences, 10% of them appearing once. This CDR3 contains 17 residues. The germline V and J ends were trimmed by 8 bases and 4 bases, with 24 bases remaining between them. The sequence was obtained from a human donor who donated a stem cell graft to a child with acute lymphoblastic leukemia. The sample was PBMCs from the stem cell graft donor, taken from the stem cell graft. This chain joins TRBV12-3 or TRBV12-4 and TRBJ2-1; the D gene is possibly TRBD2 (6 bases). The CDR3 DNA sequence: TGTGCCAGCGGGGGAGGTCCGTCAGCCCCGGGGTACAATGAGCAGTTCTTC. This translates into CASGGGPSAPGYNEQFF.